This record covers a single TCR beta chain. This receptor's antigen is unknown. No much larger clone is present one base from it, and per-base qualities are unavailable. The protocol used for the library was PCR. TCRdb lists the instrument as Illumina HiSeq 2500. Unique molecular identifiers were incorporated into TCR beta cDNA libraries to reduce PCR and sequencing biases. Approximately 500,000 cDNA molecules were obtained for every 1 to 10 million input T cells, so each molecule roughly corresponded to one T cell. The patient libraries were prepared and sequenced with the same protocol used for the earlier healthy control dataset. Within a given batch, samples were prepared together, multiplexed and sequenced on the same HiSeq lane. As for how the authors treated the data: MIGEC handled the raw barcoded reads, throwing out single-read molecular identifier groups before consensus assembly and CDR3 extraction. Clonotype tables were post-analysed with VDJtools, normalizing diversity by down-sampling all datasets to the smallest sample size. Repertoire overlap clustering matched CDR3 amino acid but not nucleotide sequences to correct batch-related cross-sample contamination. TCRdb reprocessed the public reads (quality trimming at Q25 with fastp, clone calling with MiXCR) and kept in-frame beta chains. Identical CDR3 proteins give one entry, which carries the most common genes and DNA. None of the V and J calls come from the authors' own analysis; TCRdb made them. In this sample the table shows over 300,000 distinct CDR3 sequences, about a third of which occur a single time. The ten largest clones capture 13% of the sample.

To demonstrate the VDJtools post-analysis software, the study profiled TCR beta repertoires from the peripheral blood of about 13 young patients with multiple sclerosis. Multiple sclerosis patients were children and adolescents aged 6 to 15 years. This entry belongs to a study of post-analysis software for immune sequencing data (dated by TCRdb to the mid-2010s). The study in broad terms: Recorded disease courses included relapsing-remitting, secondary progressive and progressive-relapsing multiple sclerosis, with some patients lacking subtype annotation. Patient repertoires were compared against about a dozen previously published healthy control repertoires from donors aged about 6 to 28 years. A subset of samples was prepared in parallel using single-end sample barcoding, then pooled and co-amplified after Illumina adapter ligation.

Overall study outcomes, separate from this receptor: Compared with controls, multiple sclerosis patients had significantly lower normalized Chao1 diversity, a finding suggesting substantial peripheral T-cell clonal expansion. Direct clustering with F measure revealed strong co-clustering of samples prepared in the same batch, which led to a batch-effect correction. The control group was slightly older than the multiple sclerosis patient group. Patients showed significantly higher frequencies than controls for roughly five TRBV segments, among them TRBV5-6, TRBV5-1 and TRBV20-1.

The CDR3 numbers 14 residues from cysteine through phenylalanine. The kept DNA is CDR3 alone, 42 bases in frame from the first base. V is cut by 1 base and J by 5 bases, and the space between the germline ends is 11 bases. The germline V gene provides CDR1 MGHRA and CDR2 YSYEKL. The sequenced sample consisted of blood. The V and J segments used are TRBV4-1 and TRBJ1-1, with the D gene call left open. The sequence was obtained from a girl aged 10 to 17 with multiple sclerosis. The CDR3 protein: CASSQALQRTEAFF. The DNA reads as follows: TGCGCCAGCAGCCAAGCCCTACAGAGGACTGAAGCTTTCTTT.